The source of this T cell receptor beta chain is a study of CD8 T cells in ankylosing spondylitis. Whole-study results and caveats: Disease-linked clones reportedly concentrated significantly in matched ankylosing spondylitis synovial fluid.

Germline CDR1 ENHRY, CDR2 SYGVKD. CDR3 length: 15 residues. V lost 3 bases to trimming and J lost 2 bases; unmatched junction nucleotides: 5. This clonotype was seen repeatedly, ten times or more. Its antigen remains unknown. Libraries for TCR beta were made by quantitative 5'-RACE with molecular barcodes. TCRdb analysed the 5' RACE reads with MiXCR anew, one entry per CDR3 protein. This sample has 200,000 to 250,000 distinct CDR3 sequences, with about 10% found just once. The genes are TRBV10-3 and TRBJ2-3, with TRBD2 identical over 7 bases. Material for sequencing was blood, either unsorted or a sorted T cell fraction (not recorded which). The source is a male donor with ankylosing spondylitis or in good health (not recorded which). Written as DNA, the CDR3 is TGTGCCATCAGTGAAGGCAGCGGGGACACAGATACGCAGTATTTT. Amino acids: CAISEGSGDTDTQYF.